This passage covers 23 T cell receptor beta chains from one sample sequenced in a study of beta chain features in type 1 diabetes. The authors reverse transcribed all of the isolated RNA, so sequencing captured expressed TCRB transcripts. Sequencing was performed with immunoSEQ multiplex PCR; in TCRdb, only in-frame clones are kept and a portion is missing. The top ten hold 0.02% to 0.025% of the sample, which has 900,000 or so clones, about 17% seen once. Material: naive CD4+ T cells from blood. Source of these receptors: a woman under 30 in good health.

This chain links TRBV10-3 with TRBJ1-1, with D uncertain. The CDR3 is 14 amino acids. Trimming removed 7 bases at V and 0 bases at J, with 12 bases between. Germline assignment: CDR1 ENHRY and CDR2 SYGVKD. CDR3 DNA: TGTGCCATCACGAGGGAGGCACTGAACACTGAAGCTTTCTTT. Translating it yields CAITREALNTEAFF.

This clone has a handful of counts. The chain joins TRBV10-3 to TRBJ2-7; D uncertain. The length of the CDR3 is 15 residues. Trimming took 10 bases from V and 8 from J, leaving 27 bases between them. CDR1 is ENHRY, CDR2 SYGVKD, per germline. The CDR3 here is CATHPFRTEVIKQYF. CDR3 coding DNA: TGTGCCACCCACCCGTTCCGGACCGAAGTCATCAAGCAGTACTTC.

This chain uses TRBV7-9 with TRBJ2-7; 11 bases align to TRBD2. After removal of 2 bases from V and 2 bases from J, the junction contained 11 bases not matched to a gene. The V gene's germline CDR1 is SEHNR and CDR2 FQNEAQ (reference sequence). This CDR3 comprises 18 residues. CDR3 protein: CASSLSPVMTSGTYEQYF. As DNA, the CDR3 is TGTGCCAGCAGCTTATCCCCCGTCATGACTAGCGGGACCTACGAGCAGTACTTC.

This chain uses TRBV6-6 with TRBJ2-7; 12 bases match TRBD1. Per germline, CDR1 MNHNY and CDR2 SVGAGI (reference sequence). V was pared by 6 bases and J by 4 bases, with 7 bases of the junction left unmatched. This CDR3 region has 15 residues. In nucleotides, the CDR3 is TGTGCCAGCAGAGACCGGGACAGGGGGCTATACGAGCAGTACTTC. It encodes CASRDRDRGLYEQYF.

In this sample, this clone turned up a few times. V gene TRBV7-9 combines with J gene TRBJ2-1, with TRBD2 identical over 8 bases. Per the germline V gene, CDR1 is SEHNR and CDR2 is FQNEAQ (reference sequence). The J segment lost 1 base and the V segment lost 4 bases, leaving 12 bases of the junction unmatched. CDR3 length: 18 amino acids. The CDR3 coding sequence is TGTGCCAGCAGCTCACGCTCCCTCTTAGCGGGATCCTACAATGAGCAGTTCTTC. It specifies CASSSRSLLAGSYNEQFF.

The CDR3 region is CASSQDRVVTTEAFF. CDR3 bases: TGTGCCAGTTCCCAGGACAGGGTTGTTACGACTGAAGCTTTCTTT. The J gene is TRBJ1-1, the V gene TRBV19, with 8 bases that match TRBD1. V lost 8 bases to trimming and J lost 5 bases; unmatched junction nucleotides: 13. Germline CDR1 and CDR2: LNHDA and SQIVND (reference sequence). The CDR3 spans 15 residues.

This clone has just a few counts. J is TRBJ2-3 and V is TRBV5-4; 13 positions agree with TRBD2. Germline CDR1 and CDR2: SGHNT and YYREEE (reference sequence). This CDR3 contains 16 residues. V was pared by 4 bases and J by 5 bases, with 7 bases of the junction left unmatched. CDR3 bases: TGTGCCAGCAGCCGCAGACTAGCGGGAGGTTTAGATACGCAGTATTTT. Translation gives CASSRRLAGGLDTQYF. Supplemented by reference TRBV5-4 and TRBJ2-3, the full variable domain reads ETGVTQSPTHLIKTRGQQVTLRCSSQSGHNTVSWYQQALGQGPQFIFQYYREEENGRGNFPPRFSGLQFPNYSSELNVNALELDDSALYLCASSRRLAGGLDTQYFGPGTRLTVL.

There are a few counts of this clone. The chain couples TRBV7-9 to TRBJ2-7; TRBD2 might be the D (6 bases). This CDR3 is 15 amino acids long. CDR1 SEHNR and CDR2 FQNEAQ come from the germline V gene (reference sequence). Trimming stripped 5 bases from V and 3 bases from J, with 17 bases between. The CDR3 DNA reads as TGTGCCAGCAGCCTAGGGACTCCACGGGACTACGAGCAGTACTTC. This codes for CASSLGTPRDYEQYF.

The chain is built from TRBV5-6 and TRBJ2-5, with D possibly TRBD1 on 6 matching bases. V lost 1 base to trimming and J lost 1 base, with 11 bases between them. This CDR3 is built from 15 residues. Germline V gives CDR1 SGHDT, CDR2 YYEEEE. Here the CDR3 reads CASSLIQGFQETQYF. DNA for the CDR3: TGTGCCAGCAGCTTGATACAGGGTTTCCAAGAGACCCAGTACTTC.

The V call is TRBV9, the J call TRBJ2-1; D uncertain. The CDR3 covers 15 residues. Trimming cost V 3 bases and J 0 bases, with 10 bases left between them. Germline V gene data show CDR1 as SGDLS and CDR2 as YYNGEE. This CDR3 is CASSEGSSSYNEQFF. The CDR3 bases are TGTGCCAGCAGCGAGGGCAGCAGCTCCTACAATGAGCAGTTCTTC.

The chain uses TRBV5-1 and TRBJ1-4; D call uncertain. Germline values: CDR1 SGHRS, CDR2 YFSETQ. With 1 base removed from V and 0 bases from J, the gap between germline ends came to 13 bases. The CDR3 extends over 17 amino acids. The CDR3, as DNA: TGCGCCAGCAGCTTGTCCCCAAATGGTGCAACTAATGAAAAACTGTTTTTT. It codes for CASSLSPNGATNEKLFF.

This clone was seen more than once but under ten times. This rearrangement joins TRBV20-1 to TRBJ2-7; no firm D call. The CDR3 covers 11 residues. Per germline, CDR1 DFQATT and CDR2 SNEGSKA (reference sequence). V was pared by 2 bases and J by 4 bases, with 6 bases between. The CDR3 loop is CSARMEYEQYF. CDR3 sequence (DNA): TGCAGTGCTAGAATGGAATACGAGCAGTACTTC.

This clone has only a few counts. V gene TRBV28 combines with J gene TRBJ1-2; perhaps TRBD1 as D (6 bases). The CDR3 length is 15 residues. Trimming took off 4 bases at V and 8 bases at J, with 20 bases between the two ends. Germline V gene lookup returns CDR1 MDHEN and CDR2 SYDVKM. The CDR3 DNA follows: TGTGCCAGCAGTTCAGGGGTTCTCTCCCCAGGGGGCTACACCTTC. Translating gives CASSSGVLSPGGYTF.

This clone was observed a few times. The rearrangement uses TRBV7-2 and TRBJ1-1, with D perhaps matching TRBD1 (6 bases). The CDR3 has 15 amino acids. V lost 5 bases, J lost 7 bases, and 20 bases lay in between. Germline V gene sequence: CDR1 SGHTA, CDR2 FQGNSA. CDR3 region: CASSKPQGRTSEAFF. The CDR3 DNA reads as TGTGCCAGCAGCAAACCGCAGGGGAGAACAAGTGAAGCTTTCTTT.

This clone was seen a single time. This chain links TRBV14 with TRBJ2-3, with no clear D. V was clipped by 1 base and J by 6 bases, with 17 bases between them. This CDR3 has 16 residues. Per the germline V gene, CDR1 is SGHDN and CDR2 is FVKESK. CDR3 bases: TGTGCCAGCAGCCAAGTATTCGGGCCAGACCGGGATACGCAGTATTTT. Amino acids: CASSQVFGPDRDTQYF.

The chain combines TRBV9 with TRBJ2-3; the D is unclear. V gave up 0 bases and J gave up 2 bases, with 13 bases separating them. This CDR3 has 16 amino acids. Germline V gene data show CDR1 as SGDLS and CDR2 as YYNGEE. The chain's CDR3 is CASSVDVLTTTDTQYF. The CDR3 nucleotides read TGTGCCAGCAGCGTAGATGTCCTCACGACCACAGATACGCAGTATTTT. Full variable domain (remainder filled in from reference TRBV9 and TRBJ2-3): DSGVTQTPKHLITATGQRVTLRCSPRSGDLSVYWYQQSLDQGLQFLIQYYNGEERAKGNILERFSAQQFPDLHSELNLSSLELGDSALYFCASSVDVLTTTDTQYFGPGTRLTVL.

The chain recombines TRBV25-1 with TRBJ2-5; D may be TRBD1 (6 bases). Trimming shortened V by 8 bases and J by 5 bases, and 15 bases separated the two germline ends. The CDR3 runs 13 residues. Germline loops: CDR1 MGHDK, CDR2 SYGVNS. CDR3 DNA: TGTGCCAGCCGGATAACAGGGCTGGAGACCCAGTACTTC. This sequence encodes CASRITGLETQYF. The whole variable domain, filled in from reference TRBV25-1 and TRBJ2-5, reads EADIYQTPRYLVIGTGKKITLECSQTMGHDKMYWYQQDPGMELHLIHYSYGVNSTEKGDLSSESTVSRIRTEHFPLTLESARPSHTSQYLCASRITGLETQYFGPGTRLLVL.

The chain combines TRBV6-6 with TRBJ2-2; D gene uncertain. Trimming removed 0 bases at V and 5 bases at J, with 4 bases between. The CDR3 is made up of 13 amino acids. Germline CDR1 MNHNY, CDR2 SVGAGI (reference sequence). This chain's CDR3 is CASSYSGTGELFF. The CDR3, as DNA: TGTGCCAGCAGTTACTCGGGAACCGGGGAGCTGTTTTTT.

This clone has only a few counts. Other DNA sequences of this sample code for an identical CDR3. The chain recombines TRBV9 with TRBJ2-2; a possible D gene is TRBD1 (5 bases). V lost 0 bases and J 5 bases, leaving 5 bases between the germline ends. CDR1 is SGDLS, CDR2 YYNGEE, per germline. The CDR3 contains 13 residues. The CDR3 bases are TGTGCCAGCAGCGTAGCAGGGACCGGGGAGCTGTTTTTT. This sequence encodes CASSVAGTGELFF.

This clone was observed a handful of times. The chain joins TRBV2 to TRBJ1-5; D not resolved. Between the trimmed V and J ends, which lost 3 bases and 5 bases, there was a span of 11 bases. Germline CDR1 and CDR2: SNHLY and FYNNEI. The CDR3 is made up of 14 amino acids. CDR3 DNA: TGTGCCAGCAGTGAGGTGGGGAAGTATCAGCCCCAGCATTTT. Its protein is CASSEVGKYQPQHF.

The chain joins TRBV4-2 to TRBJ2-7; no firm D call. CDR1 is LGHNA, CDR2 YNFKEQ, per germline. CDR3 length: 15 amino acids. Trimming took 4 bases from V and 0 from J, leaving 13 bases between them. The CDR3 sequence is CASSLSRASSYEQYF. The CDR3 DNA reads as TGTGCCAGCAGCCTGAGTCGGGCCAGCTCCTACGAGCAGTACTTC.

This sequence joins TRBV28 and TRBJ1-3; perhaps TRBD1 as D (6 bases). Trimming stripped 6 bases from V and 1 base from J, with 13 bases between. This CDR3 spans 15 amino acids. Germline V CDR1 and CDR2: MDHEN, SYDVKM. CDR3: CASRLGGGSGNTIYF. Written as DNA, the CDR3 is TGTGCCAGCAGATTGGGAGGGGGTTCTGGAAACACCATATATTTT. Complete variable domain (other parts from reference TRBV28 and TRBJ1-3): DVKVTQSSRYLVKRTGEKVFLECVQDMDHENMFWYRQDPGLGLRLIYFSYDVKMKEKGDIPEGYSVSREKKERFSLILESASTNQTSMYLCASRLGGGSGNTIYFGEGSWLTVV.

The table lists this clone with a few counts. The same CDR3 is also encoded by other DNA sequences in this sample. V gene TRBV9 combines with J gene TRBJ1-1; D not certain. CDR3 length: 13 amino acids. The germline V gene has CDR1 SGDLS and CDR2 YYNGEE. V dropped 0 bases and J dropped 5 bases, with 8 bases sitting between them. This chain's CDR3 is CASSVAVNTEAFF. The CDR3 DNA reads TGTGCCAGCAGCGTAGCCGTTAATACTGAAGCTTTCTTT.